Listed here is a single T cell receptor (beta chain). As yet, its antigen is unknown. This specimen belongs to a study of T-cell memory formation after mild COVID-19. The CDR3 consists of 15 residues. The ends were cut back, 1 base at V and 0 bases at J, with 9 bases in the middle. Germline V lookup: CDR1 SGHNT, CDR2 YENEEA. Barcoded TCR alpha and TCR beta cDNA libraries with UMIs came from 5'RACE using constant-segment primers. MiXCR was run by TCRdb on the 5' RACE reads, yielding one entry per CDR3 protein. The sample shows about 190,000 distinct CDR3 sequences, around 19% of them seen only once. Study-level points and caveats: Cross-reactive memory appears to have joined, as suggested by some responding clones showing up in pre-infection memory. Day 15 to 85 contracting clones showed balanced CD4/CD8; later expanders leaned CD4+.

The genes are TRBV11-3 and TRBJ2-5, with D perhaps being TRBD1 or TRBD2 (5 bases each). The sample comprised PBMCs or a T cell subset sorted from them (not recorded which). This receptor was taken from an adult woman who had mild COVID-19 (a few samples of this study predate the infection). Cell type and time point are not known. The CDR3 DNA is TGTGCCAGCAGCTTAGGGGGACGGGACCAAGAGACCCAGTACTTC. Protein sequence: CASSLGGRDQETQYF.